Each of the 30 T cell receptor beta chains below was sequenced from the same sample in a study of cytomegalovirus exposure and HLA in healthy donors. The PCR employed 60 Vbeta primers together with 13 Jbeta primers. Method: immunoSEQ multiplex PCR; TCRdb's copy keeps in-frame clones and lacks some. The repertoire has some 190,000 clones, 80% to 90% of them found once; the top ten carry less than 3%. Sequenced sample: PBMCs. The source of these receptors is a male donor in good health and CMV-seronegative.

The V call is TRBV9, the J call TRBJ1-2, with D unclear. Per germline, CDR1 SGDLS and CDR2 YYNGEE. CDR3 size: 14 residues. V lost 0 bases and J lost 0, with 6 bases in between. For the CDR3, the DNA is TGTGCCAGCAGCGTAGGTCAGGCTAACTATGGCTACACCTTC. This sequence encodes CASSVGQANYGYTF.

The chain uses TRBV5-1 and TRBJ2-1; TRBD2 agrees at 7 bases. Unmatched junction bases numbered 7, after V lost 0 bases and J lost 4 bases. The V gene's germline CDR1 is SGHRS and CDR2 YFSETQ. This CDR3 has 16 amino acids. The CDR3 loop reads CASSLGGGSIYNEQFF. DNA of the CDR3: TGCGCCAGCAGCTTGGGAGGCGGGAGCATTTACAATGAGCAGTTCTTC.

The chain employs TRBV7-2 and TRBJ2-7; 9 bases align to TRBD1. Germline CDR1 is SGHTA and CDR2 is FQGNSA. The J segment lost 0 bases and the V segment lost 5 bases, leaving 17 bases of the junction unmatched. This CDR3 region has 19 residues. CDR3 region: CASSPGQGWVGFTSYEQYF. The CDR3 bases are TGTGCCAGCAGCCCAGGACAGGGGTGGGTAGGGTTTACCTCCTACGAGCAGTACTTC.

In this sample, this clone turned up a few times. The V gene is TRBV7-6, the J gene TRBJ1-1, with TRBD1 identical over 10 bases. V was pared by 1 base and J by 1 base, with 3 bases of the junction left unmatched. CDR1 is SGHVS, CDR2 FNYEAQ, per germline. The CDR3 has 16 residues. The CDR3 region is CASSLETGGANTEAFF. CDR3 bases: TGTGCCAGCAGCTTAGAGACAGGGGGCGCGAACACTGAAGCTTTCTTT.

V and J are TRBV5-1 and TRBJ2-5; TRBD1 agrees at 8 bases. This CDR3 spans 15 amino acids. In germline, CDR1 is SGHRS, CDR2 YFSETQ. V trimming: 0 bases; J trimming: 3 bases; junction bases outside the gene matches: 4. The CDR3 reads CASSLGGTGEETQYF. For the CDR3, the DNA is TGCGCCAGCAGCTTGGGAGGGACAGGAGAAGAGACCCAGTACTTC.

This clone was found a few times. The V call is TRBV19, the J call TRBJ1-2, with TRBD1 matching over 7 bases. The CDR3 spans 13 residues. Per the germline V gene, CDR1 is LNHDA and CDR2 is SQIVND (reference sequence). The junction had 4 bases not matched to a gene; V was cut back by 6 bases and J by 3 bases. The CDR3 reads CASRRQGDYGYTF. The DNA for the CDR3 is TGTGCCAGTAGAAGACAGGGCGACTATGGCTACACCTTC.

The chain recombines TRBV2 with TRBJ2-1; 9 nucleotides match TRBD2. This CDR3 has 16 residues. V lost 5 bases, J lost 6 bases, and 11 bases stayed unmatched. CDR1 and CDR2 (germline): SNHLY, FYNNEI. CDR3 protein: CASSIAGAAGGNEQFF. CDR3 bases: TGTGCCAGCAGTATAGCGGGGGCGGCCGGGGGCAATGAGCAGTTCTTC.

This chain links TRBV6-1 with TRBJ2-3, with 10 bases aligning to TRBD1. This CDR3 region has 14 residues. The ends lost 6 bases at V and 6 bases at J; junction bases unmatched: 6. Germline V gene sequence: CDR1 MNHNS, CDR2 SASEGT. CDR3 loop: CASSTGTGADTQYF. As DNA, the CDR3 is TGTGCCAGCAGCACCGGGACAGGGGCCGATACGCAGTATTTT.

The V gene is TRBV6-1, the J gene TRBJ2-3; D not resolved. The CDR3 has 13 residues. Trimming stripped 0 bases from V and 5 bases from J, with 6 bases between. Germline V gene data show CDR1 as MNHNS and CDR2 as SASEGT. This CDR3 reads CASSEAPRDTQYF. CDR3 DNA: TGTGCCAGCAGTGAAGCCCCCAGAGATACGCAGTATTTT.

The CDR3 reads CASSALSGHSNQPQHF. The DNA for the CDR3 is TGTGCCAGCAGTGCTCTTAGTGGACATAGCAATCAGCCCCAGCATTTT. V gene TRBV6-1 combines with J gene TRBJ1-5; tentative D call: TRBD1 (5 bases). The CDR3 loop spans 16 amino acids. V was clipped by 4 bases and J by 0 bases, with 13 bases between them. Germline V gene data show CDR1 as MNHNS and CDR2 as SASEGT.

The chain carries TRBV6-5 and TRBJ2-7; the match to TRBD1 covers 8 bases. The CDR3 sequence is 14 residues long. Germline V lookup: CDR1 MNHEY, CDR2 SVGAGI. V trimming: 4 bases; J trimming: 2 bases; junction bases outside the gene matches: 4. CDR3 DNA: TGTGCCAGCAGTTTCCGGGACAGGACCTACGAGCAGTACTTC. Protein: CASSFRDRTYEQYF.

The rearrangement uses TRBV21-1 and TRBJ2-7; no check of the table's D call, TRBD1, against the DNA was made. TRBV21-1 is described as a pseudogene. This CDR3 spans 14 amino acids. The CDR3 region is CASSQDRTTYEQYF. In DNA, the CDR3 is TGTGCCAGCAGCCAGGACAGAACAACCTACGAGCAGTACTTC.

The chain combines TRBV7-2 with TRBJ1-3; no firm D call. Trimming took off 1 base at V and 0 bases at J, with 10 bases between the two ends. CDR1 SGHTA and CDR2 FQGNSA come from the germline V gene. This CDR3 has 16 residues. CDR3 in amino acids: CASSLGSAGSGNTIYF. CDR3 nucleotide sequence: TGTGCCAGCAGCTTAGGCTCCGCGGGCTCTGGAAACACCATATATTTT.

V usage is TRBV9 and J usage is TRBJ2-7, with D uncertain. The CDR3 totals 13 residues. Germline V gene sequence: CDR1 SGDLS, CDR2 YYNGEE. V lost 4 bases, J lost 6 bases, and 14 bases lay in between. The CDR3 DNA sequence: TGTGCCAGCAGCCCAGTATGGGCGAGCGAGCAGTACTTC. Translating it yields CASSPVWASEQYF.

The chain uses TRBV7-6 and TRBJ2-5; 7 bases are a match to TRBD1. The J segment lost 2 bases and the V segment lost 5 bases, leaving 5 bases of the junction unmatched. Germline CDR1 is SGHVS and CDR2 is FNYEAQ. The CDR3 runs 14 residues. The CDR3, as DNA: TGTGCCAGCAGCCGGGACAGCAGTCAAGAGACCCAGTACTTC. Its protein is CASSRDSSQETQYF.

V gene TRBV28 combines with J gene TRBJ2-2; 7 bases align to TRBD2. The CDR3 spans 15 residues. From germline, CDR1 is MDHEN and CDR2 SYDVKM. J was trimmed by 5 bases and V by 3 bases; bases with no gene match: 6. The CDR3 DNA follows: TGTGCCAGCAGTTTTTGGCGGGAGCATACCGGGGAGCTGTTTTTT. It specifies CASSFWREHTGELFF. The whole variable domain, filled in from reference TRBV28 and TRBJ2-2, reads DVKVTQSSRYLVKRTGEKVFLECVQDMDHENMFWYRQDPGLGLRLIYFSYDVKMKEKGDIPEGYSVSREKKERFSLILESASTNQTSMYLCASSFWREHTGELFFGEGSRLTVL.

This clone was picked up one time. Here the CDR3 reads CASSLNTNTGELFF. The CDR3 region has the DNA TGTGCCAGCAGTTTAAATACGAACACCGGGGAGCTGTTTTTT. V usage is TRBV28 and J usage is TRBJ2-2; D unresolved. CDR3 size: 14 residues. Germline assignment: CDR1 MDHEN and CDR2 SYDVKM. Trimming stripped 2 bases from V and 0 bases from J, with 4 bases between.

The chain carries TRBV28 and TRBJ2-3; TRBD2 matches 12 bases. The J segment lost 4 bases and the V segment lost 5 bases, leaving 10 bases of the junction unmatched. The germline gives CDR1 MDHEN, CDR2 SYDVKM. The CDR3 loop spans 17 amino acids. The CDR3, as DNA: TGTGCCAGCAGTCCAGCGGTCCGACTAGCGGGAGCAGATACGCAGTATTTT. Translated: CASSPAVRLAGADTQYF.

The V gene is TRBV7-9, the J gene TRBJ2-1, with 7 positions matching TRBD1. The CDR3 runs 14 residues. V dropped 5 bases and J dropped 3; count of bases not matched to a gene: 4. The germline V gene encodes CDR1 SEHNR and CDR2 FQNEAQ (reference sequence). The chain's CDR3 is CASSLTGVYNEQFF. DNA of the CDR3: TGTGCCAGCAGCCTAACAGGGGTCTACAATGAGCAGTTCTTC.

The gene calls are TRBV18 and TRBJ2-3; 11 nucleotides match TRBD2. V lost 3 bases and J lost 0; bases outside the gene matches: 5. The CDR3 spans 17 residues. Germline V gene sequence: CDR1 KGHSH, CDR2 LQKENI. CDR3 amino acids: CASSPLAGGPSTDTQYF. Written as DNA, the CDR3 is TGTGCCAGCTCACCCTTAGCGGGGGGGCCTAGCACAGATACGCAGTATTTT.

The chain combines TRBV7-9 with TRBJ2-2; 12 bases map to TRBD2. This CDR3 spans 16 amino acids. CDR1 and CDR2 from the germline V gene are SEHNR and FQNEAQ (reference sequence). V dropped 4 bases and J dropped 3; count of bases not matched to a gene: 3. This chain's CDR3 is CASSSSGRAYTGELFF. The CDR3 nucleotides are TGTGCCAGCAGCTCTAGCGGGAGGGCCTACACCGGGGAGCTGTTTTTT.

The V gene is TRBV27, the J gene TRBJ2-3; tentative D call: TRBD1 (6 bases). Germline CDR1 MNHEY, CDR2 SMNVEV (reference sequence). Trimming removed 4 bases at V and 0 bases at J, with 8 bases between. CDR3 size: 14 residues. CDR3 DNA sequence: TGTGCCAGCAGTTCCGGACAGAGCACAGATACGCAGTATTTT. It codes for CASSSGQSTDTQYF.

The chain joins TRBV28 to TRBJ1-5; 7 nucleotides match TRBD1. The CDR3 has 15 amino acids. The V segment lost 3 bases and the J segment 6 bases; nucleotides outside the gene matches: 8. Germline V gives CDR1 MDHEN, CDR2 SYDVKM. CDR3 nucleotides: TGTGCCAGCAGTTTCGACAGGGTAGTAGGTCAGCCCCAGCATTTT. It translates to CASSFDRVVGQPQHF. The full variable domain, in which reference TRBV28 and TRBJ1-5 provide the parts outside the CDR3, is DVKVTQSSRYLVKRTGEKVFLECVQDMDHENMFWYRQDPGLGLRLIYFSYDVKMKEKGDIPEGYSVSREKKERFSLILESASTNQTSMYLCASSFDRVVGQPQHFGDGTRLSIL.

This chain links TRBV9 with TRBJ2-3; 12 bases match TRBD2. The trim removed 0 bases at V and 4 bases at J, leaving 3 bases unmatched. The CDR3 spans 16 residues. Germline-derived CDR1 and CDR2 are SGDLS and YYNGEE. Here the CDR3 reads CASSVVASGRADTQYF. CDR3 sequence (DNA): TGTGCCAGCAGCGTAGTTGCTAGCGGGAGGGCAGATACGCAGTATTTT.

The chain links TRBV9 to TRBJ1-6; 10 bases fit TRBD1. Germline assignment: CDR1 SGDLS and CDR2 YYNGEE. The CDR3 extends over 18 amino acids. The J segment lost 4 bases and the V segment lost 4 bases, leaving 11 bases of the junction unmatched. CDR3 nucleotide sequence: TGTGCCAGCAGCCCCACTTCCGGGACAGGGGCTTATAATTCACCCCTCCACTTT. Translation: CASSPTSGTGAYNSPLHF.

The chain employs TRBV5-1 and TRBJ2-7; D is unresolved. The CDR3 runs to 13 residues. Germline V gene data show CDR1 as SGHRS and CDR2 as YFSETQ. The ends were cut back, 5 bases at V and 4 bases at J, with 13 bases in the middle. The CDR3 loop reads CASSVTGLYEQYF. The CDR3 coding sequence is TGCGCCAGCAGTGTGACGGGTCTATACGAGCAGTACTTC.

The rearrangement uses TRBV4-3 and TRBJ1-3, with D unresolved. This CDR3 comprises 15 residues. The V gene lost 0 bases and the J gene lost 0 bases, with 6 bases spanning the gap. Germline loops: CDR1 LGHNA, CDR2 YSLEER. The CDR3 DNA is TGCGCCAGCAGCCAAGACAGGTTCTCTGGAAACACCATATATTTT. This sequence encodes CASSQDRFSGNTIYF.

This rearrangement joins TRBV7-9 to TRBJ1-4; 7 positions agree with TRBD1. Germline CDR1 and CDR2: SEHNR and FQNEAQ (reference sequence). The length of the CDR3 is 18 residues. J gave up 0 bases and V 0 bases, and 7 bases lay outside the gene matches. In nucleotides, the CDR3 is TGTGCCAGCAGCTTAGCAAAGGGACAGTCTGCAACTAATGAAAAACTGTTTTTT. It translates to CASSLAKGQSATNEKLFF.

The V gene is TRBV5-1, the J gene TRBJ2-2; 8 nucleotides line up with TRBD2. V lost 0 bases to trimming and J lost 4 bases; unmatched junction nucleotides: 5. The CDR3 extends over 16 amino acids. Germline-derived CDR1 and CDR2 are SGHRS and YFSETQ. The CDR3 spells CASSLGRGGRTGELFF. The CDR3 nucleotides are TGCGCCAGCAGCTTGGGACGGGGGGGCCGCACCGGGGAGCTGTTTTTT.

J is TRBJ2-6 and V is TRBV7-2; 9 positions match TRBD2. The V gene end was trimmed by 1 base and the J gene end by 3 bases; junction bases not matched to a gene: 4. CDR1 is SGHTA and CDR2 is FQGNSA in the germline V gene. The CDR3 extends over 17 amino acids. CDR3 in amino acids: CASSLVGSGGGANVLTF. Here the CDR3 DNA reads TGTGCCAGCAGCTTAGTCGGTAGCGGGGGTGGGGCCAACGTCCTGACTTTC. Looking up the rest from reference TRBV7-2 and TRBJ2-6 gives the full variable domain: GAGVSQSPSNKVTEKGKDVELRCDPISGHTALYWYRQSLGQGLEFLIYFQGNSAPDKSGLPSDRFSAERTGGSVSTLTIQRTQQEDSAVYLCASSLVGSGGGANVLTFGAGSRLTVL.